The rows below give T cell receptor beta chains drawn from one sample of a study of T cell responses to AZD1222 COVID-19 vaccine. Assay: immunoSEQ multiplex PCR; the TCRdb copy retains only in-frame clones and omits some. Of 90,000 to 130,000 clones detected, about 88% appear once; the ten largest clones hold more than 1.5%. Specimen: peripheral blood, collected on day 0 of AZD1222 vaccination. Source of these receptors: an adult in good health. Each CDR3 is given with its conserved first and last residue. D genes are given only for firm matches. Rows may omit the clone size; those that give it use once, few, many or a size class.

once . TRBJ1-1 17 TRBV7-9 TGTGCCAGCAGCTTATGGAGTCGAAGGACAATGAACACTGAAGCTTTCTTT CASSLWSRRTMNTEAFF
. . TRBJ2-2 15 TRBV9 TGTGCCAGCAGCGTAGGGTCAACCGTCACCGGGGAGCTGTTTTTT CASSVGSTVTGELFF
once . TRBJ2-7 16 TRBV4-2 TGTGCCAGCAGCCAAGTCGACCGAGACACCATTTACGAGCAGTACTTC CASSQVDRDTIYEQYF
. . TRBJ1-4 17 TRBV5-1 TGCGCCAGCAGCTCGACTACGATGACAGTAGAGGGTGAAAAACTGTTTTTT CASSSTTMTVEGEKLFF
. . TRBJ1-1 14 TRBV3-1/TRBV3-2 TGTGCCAGCAGCCAACGTACGCTCAACACTGAAGCTTTCTTT CASSQRTLNTEAFF
. TRBD1 TRBJ1-3 17 TRBV3-1/TRBV3-2 TGTGCCAGCAGCCACGGGACAGCGCTGAGCTCTGGAAACACCATATATTTT CASSHGTALSSGNTIYF
. . TRBJ2-7 14 TRBV5-4 TGTGCCAGCAGCTTGCCGGGAGTAGAACACGAGCAGTACTTC CASSLPGVEHEQYF
. . TRBJ1-2 10 TRBV19 TGTGCCAGTAGGGGGTATGGCTACACCTTC CASRGYGYTF
. TRBD1 TRBJ2-7 15 TRBV14 TGTGCCAGCAGCCATGTATGGGGACAGCACTACGAGCAGTACTTC CASSHVWGQHYEQYF
. TRBD2 TRBJ2-7 17 TRBV30 TGTGCCTGGAGTGTACCCCTTAGCGGGAGGGGATCCTACGAGCAGTACTTC CAWSVPLSGRGSYEQYF
. TRBD2 TRBJ2-1 16 TRBV6-1 TGTGCCAGCAGTGGGCTAGCGGGAGGATCCTACAATGAGCAGTTCTTC CASSGLAGGSYNEQFF
once TRBD2 TRBJ2-1 16 TRBV6-2/TRBV6-3 TGTGCCAGCAGTCGGGGGGGAGGGAGAGTCTGGAATGAGCAGTTCTTC CASSRGGGRVWNEQFF
few . TRBJ2-5 17 TRBV7-9 TGTGCCAGCAGCTTAGAGGGGTTGGCCTCCACAGGAGAGACCCAGTACTTC CASSLEGLASTGETQYF
. TRBD1 TRBJ2-2 16 TRBV15 TGTGCCACCAGCAGAGTCGCAGGGGGACGGACCGGGGAGCTGTTTTTT CATSRVAGGRTGELFF
. . TRBJ1-1 14 TRBV19 TGTGCCAGTAGTATCCAGGGACAGAACACTGAAGCTTTCTTT CASSIQGQNTEAFF
. . TRBJ2-7 15 TRBV7-6 TGTGCCAGCAGCTTATGGAAGGGGCCGGACTACGAGCAGTACTTC CASSLWKGPDYEQYF
few . TRBJ1-2 15 TRBV10-2 TGCGCCAGCCGGGGGGGAAAGGGGGATCCCTATGGCTACACCTTC CASRGGKGDPYGYTF
. . TRBJ2-7 15 TRBV4-1 TGCGCCAGCAGCCAAGTAGGGGGTTTCCCCTACGAGCAGTACTTC CASSQVGGFPYEQYF
. . TRBJ1-1 12 TRBV19 TGTGCCAGTAGTCTGGGGGGATATGGAGCTTTCTTT CASSLGGYGAFF
once TRBD1 TRBJ2-7 16 TRBV19 TGTGCCAGTAGCAACCGACAGGGGGCACTGATCTACGAGCAGTACTTC CASSNRQGALIYEQYF
. . TRBJ1-2 11 TRBV20-1 TGCAGTGCTAGGCCCCAGAAAGGCTACACCTTC CSARPQKGYTF
. . TRBJ2-5 14 TRBV19 TGTGCCAGTAGTACCTCGACCCTTCGAGAGACCCAGTACTTC CASSTSTLRETQYF
once . TRBJ1-1 14 TRBV6-5 TGTGCCAGCACCCCACAGACCTCGAACACTGAAGCTTTCTTT CASTPQTSNTEAFF
. . TRBJ1-1 15 TRBV12-5 TGTGCTAGTGGCTATCAGGTCGGTGGGCGGACTGAAGCTTTCTTT CASGYQVGGRTEAFF
. TRBD2 TRBJ2-3 16 TRBV10-3 TGTGCCATCAGTGGGACTAGCGGAACCAGCACAGATACGCAGTATTTT CAISGTSGTSTDTQYF
. . TRBJ2-7 14 TRBV2 TGTGCCAGCAATCCGGGGGCCTTATCCTACGAGCAGTACTTC CASNPGALSYEQYF
. . TRBJ1-2 15 TRBV5-6 TGTGCCAGCAGCTTGTTCCGTGGGGATAACTATGGCTACACCTTC CASSLFRGDNYGYTF
. . TRBJ1-4 10 TRBV5-1 TGCGCCAGCCCTCATGAAAAACTGTTTTTT CASPHEKLFF
once TRBD2 TRBJ2-7 20 TRBV19 TGTGCCAGTAGTATAGATCATCGGTTCGGACTAGCGGGAGTGTCGTACGAGCAGTACTTC CASSIDHRFGLAGVSYEQYF
. . TRBJ2-7 14 TRBV18 TGTGCCAGCTCACCTATCGGGGTTTCCTACGAGCAGTACTTC CASSPIGVSYEQYF
. . TRBJ1-1 14 TRBV4-1 TGCGCCAGCAGCCAGGCTGACAGCTACACTGAAGCTTTCTTT CASSQADSYTEAFF
. . TRBJ1-4 15 TRBV24-1 TGTGCCACCAGTGAGATGACGCCCTGGGGTGAAAAACTGTTTTTT CATSEMTPWGEKLFF
. TRBD2 TRBJ2-7 14 TRBV19 TGTGCCAGTAGAACTAGCGGGAATCCCTACGAGCAGTACTTC CASRTSGNPYEQYF
. . TRBJ1-3 14 TRBV6-1 TGTGCCAGCAGTGAAGGACCGGAGGGAAACACCATATATTTT CASSEGPEGNTIYF
. . TRBJ2-3 15 TRBV2 TGTGCCAGCAGGCTATCGACAGGATTTACAGATACGCAGTATTTT CASRLSTGFTDTQYF
. TRBD2 TRBJ2-1 16 TRBV4-2 TGTGCCAGCAGCCGGAGCGGGGGGACCTCCTACAATGAGCAGTTCTTC CASSRSGGTSYNEQFF
. . TRBJ1-1 13 TRBV24-1 TGTGCCACCAGTGACGTAGATAACACTGAAGCTTTCTTT CATSDVDNTEAFF
. . TRBJ2-7 11 TRBV12-3/TRBV12-4 TGTGCCAGCAGTTTAAGATGGGAGCAGTACTTC CASSLRWEQYF
once . TRBJ2-5 12 TRBV29-1 TGCAGCGTGAGGGGCCCGAGAGAGACCCAGTACTTC CSVRGPRETQYF
. TRBD1 TRBJ1-6 14 TRBV9 TGTGCCAGCAGCCTCAGACAGGGGAATTCACCCCTCCACTTT CASSLRQGNSPLHF
. . TRBJ2-1 13 TRBV5-1 TGCGCCAGCAGCTTGGGGGTGGACAATGAGCAGTTCTTC CASSLGVDNEQFF
. . TRBJ2-1 15 TRBV27 TGTGCCAGCAGTTCGCCATGGAGCACCTACAATGAGCAGTTCTTC CASSSPWSTYNEQFF
. . TRBJ1-1 13 TRBV30 TGTGCCTGGAGTAAGGGGCTGGGCACTGAAGCTTTCTTT CAWSKGLGTEAFF
once . TRBJ1-1 12 TRBV2 TGTGCCAGTGGACAATTCGACACTGAAGCTTTCTTT CASGQFDTEAFF
. TRBD1 TRBJ2-2 15 TRBV11-3 TGTGCCAGCAGCTTGACAGGGGCGAACACCGGGGAGCTGTTTTTT CASSLTGANTGELFF
once . TRBJ1-6 14 TRBV10-2 TGCGCCAGCAGTGAGGTGAAGGGAAATTCACCCCTCCACTTT CASSEVKGNSPLHF
. TRBD2 TRBJ2-7 15 TRBV7-2 TGTGCCAGCAGCTTAGGACTAGCCCCCTCCTACGAGCAGTACTTC CASSLGLAPSYEQYF